Listed below are T cell receptor beta chains from one sample, sequenced in a study of identical twins. One entry per CDR3 protein results from TCRdb running MiXCR on the 5' RACE reads. The sample includes approximately 250,000 distinct CDR3 sequences, 5.5% to 7.5% of them seen just once. These data also formed part of another study, on T cells expressing NK-cell markers.

Sequencing was done on a sample of CD8+ T cells sorted from blood. Source of these receptors: a woman younger than 35 in good health. CDR3s include the opening cysteine and the closing phenylalanine or tryptophan. A D gene is named only where the DNA matches it firmly. The size of a clone is reported for some rows only, either as once, few or many, or as a class for expanded clones.

V gene	J gene	CDR3 length	clone size	D gene	CDR3 protein	CDR3 DNA
TRBV27	TRBJ2-4	10	many	.	CASGANIQYF	TGTGCCAGCGGGGCAAACATTCAGTACTTC
TRBV7-9	TRBJ2-1	13	many	.	CASSPIISNEQFF	TGTGCCAGCAGCCCCATCATCTCCAATGAGCAGTTCTTC
TRBV7-9	TRBJ2-5	16	.	TRBD2	CASSPWRGGIQETQYF	TGTGCCAGCAGCCCATGGCGCGGGGGGATCCAAGAGACCCAGTACTTC
TRBV7-2	TRBJ2-7	13	.	.	CASRGRGWDEQYF	TGTGCCAGCAGGGGGCGCGGGTGGGACGAGCAGTACTTC
TRBV20-1	TRBJ2-7	13	many	TRBD1	CSAPGTGYYEQYF	TGCAGTGCTCCCGGGACAGGTTACTACGAGCAGTACTTC
TRBV6-6	TRBJ1-2	11	few	.	CATHAREGYTF	TGTGCCACCCACGCCAGGGAGGGCTACACCTTC
TRBV24-1	TRBJ1-2	12	.	.	CATSDRNYGYTF	TGTGCCACCAGTGATCGTAACTATGGCTACACCTTC
TRBV7-2	TRBJ1-1	15	few	.	CASSSSGWMNTEAFF	TGTGCCAGCAGTTCCTCGGGGTGGATGAACACTGAAGCTTTCTTT
TRBV7-8	TRBJ2-5	16	.	TRBD2	CASSSSGGRGEETQYF	TGTGCCAGCAGCTCCTCGGGCGGGAGAGGTGAAGAGACCCAGTACTTC
TRBV12-3/TRBV12-4	TRBJ2-1	16	many	TRBD2	CASSPRLAREDHEQFF	TGTGCCAGCAGTCCACGACTAGCCCGGGAAGACCATGAGCAGTTCTTC
TRBV9	TRBJ2-1	15	.	TRBD1	CASSPTGGKGNEQFF	TGTGCCAGCAGCCCGACAGGGGGAAAAGGGAATGAGCAGTTCTTC